These 20 T cell receptor beta chains share one sample of origin, sequenced in a study of shared clonotypes between healthy human individuals. CD8 cells classed as naive were CD45RO-negative and positively selected for CCR7, excluding terminally differentiated effector memory CD45RA+ cells. TCRdb's copy holds only in-frame clones and misses some; the assay was immunoSEQ multiplex PCR. The data show 1.5 million to 2.5 million clones, approximately 94% seen once. The sample consisted of naive CD8+ T cells sorted from blood. The source is a man aged 18 to 29 in good health.

The chain has TRBV6-5 and TRBJ2-7; 8 bases align to TRBD2. V gave up 0 bases and J gave up 1 base; unmatched junction bases: 5. Looked up from germline, CDR1 is MNHEY and CDR2 is SVGAGI. CDR3 length equals 16 residues. In DNA, the CDR3 is TGTGCCAGCAGTTACTCGAGGGCGGGAGGTTCCTACGAGCAGTACTTC. Its translation is CASSYSRAGGSYEQYF.

The chain has TRBV5-6 and TRBJ2-7; 7 bases match TRBD1. The germline gives CDR1 SGHDT, CDR2 YYEEEE. The CDR3 runs to 13 residues. V lost 4 bases to trimming and J lost 6 bases; unmatched junction nucleotides: 7. CDR3 in amino acids: CASSPRSGGEQYF. As DNA, the CDR3 is TGTGCCAGCAGCCCACGATCAGGGGGCGAGCAGTACTTC.

The chain recombines TRBV10-3 with TRBJ2-1, with TRBD1 matching over 10 bases. The CDR3 is 15 amino acids. V lost 0 bases to trimming and J lost 7 bases; unmatched junction nucleotides: 3. CDR1 and CDR2 from the germline V gene are ENHRY and SYGVKD. The CDR3 region has the DNA TGTGCCATCAGTGAGTCGGGACAGGGGCGAAATGAGCAGTTCTTC. This gives the protein CAISESGQGRNEQFF.

For the CDR3, the DNA is TGTGCCAGCAGCCAAGATCATGTCCAGTATAATTCACCCCTCCACTTT. It translates to CASSQDHVQYNSPLHF. The chain recombines TRBV14 with TRBJ1-6, with no clear D. With 0 bases removed from V and 4 bases from J, the gap between germline ends came to 10 bases. The CDR3 consists of 16 residues. Germline V CDR1 and CDR2: SGHDN, FVKESK. Full variable domain (rest looked up from reference TRBV14 and TRBJ1-6): EAGVTQFPSHSVIEKGQTVTLRCDPISGHDNLYWYRRVMGKEIKFLLHFVKESKQDESGMPNNRFLAERTGGTYSTLKVQPAELEDSGVYFCASSQDHVQYNSPLHFGNGTRLTVT.

The rearrangement joins TRBV10-2 to TRBJ2-7; D is unclear. Germline lookup yields CDR1 WSHSY and CDR2 SAAADI. The CDR3 spans 10 residues. V was clipped by 8 bases and J by 7 bases, with 9 bases between them. CDR3 region: CASGAREQYF. DNA for the CDR3: TGCGCCAGCGGTGCGAGGGAGCAGTACTTC.

This rearrangement joins TRBV6-5 to TRBJ2-6; tentatively, D is TRBD1 (6 bases). The CDR3 is made up of 15 amino acids. The V end was cut by 5 bases, the J end by 4 bases, with 12 bases between. CDR1 is MNHEY, CDR2 SVGAGI, per germline. The CDR3 DNA is TGTGCCAGCAGTCCCCAGGGGACCGGGGCCAACGTCCTGACTTTC. It codes for CASSPQGTGANVLTF.

DNA for the CDR3: TGCAGCGCCATCCGAGGGGATGGTTACGAGCAGTACTTC. The encoded protein is CSAIRGDGYEQYF. This chain links TRBV29-1 with TRBJ2-7; possibly TRBD1 or TRBD2 for D (5 bases each). The V end was cut by 7 bases, the J end by 4 bases, with 17 bases between. From germline, CDR1 is SQVTM and CDR2 ANQGSEA. There are 13 residues in the CDR3.

The rearrangement links TRBV4-3 to TRBJ2-7; 7 bases are a match to TRBD2. This CDR3 has 16 residues. The germline V gene encodes CDR1 LGHNA and CDR2 YSLEER. J was trimmed by 5 bases and V by 2 bases; bases with no gene match: 12. CDR3 DNA sequence: TGCGCCAGCAGCCAAAAAGTAGCGGGCGTTTCGGACGAGCAGTACTTC. Encoded protein: CASSQKVAGVSDEQYF.

This chain joins TRBV5-1 and TRBJ2-3; D unresolved. The CDR3 consists of 16 residues. CDR1 and CDR2 (germline): SGHRS, YFSETQ. Deletions cut 4 bases from V and 0 bases from J, with 15 bases between. CDR3 sequence: CASSVAESSSTDTQYF. Written as DNA, the CDR3 is TGCGCCAGCAGCGTTGCTGAGAGTTCGAGCACAGATACGCAGTATTTT. Full variable domain (outside the CDR3, taken from reference TRBV5-1 and TRBJ2-3): KAGVTQTPRYLIKTRGQQVTLSCSPISGHRSVSWYQQTPGQGLQFLFEYFSETQRNKGNFPGRFSGRQFSNSRSEMNVSTLELGDSALYLCASSVAESSSTDTQYFGPGTRLTVL.

The chain employs TRBV4-2 and TRBJ2-7; 7 bases are shared with TRBD2. The V gene end was trimmed by 0 bases and the J gene end by 1 base; junction bases not matched to a gene: 3. Per the germline V gene, CDR1 is LGHNA and CDR2 is YNFKEQ. The CDR3 is 15 residues long. CDR3 in DNA: TGTGCCAGCAGCCAAGAAGCGGGGACTTCCTACGAGCAGTACTTC. Translation gives CASSQEAGTSYEQYF.

This chain uses TRBV5-4 with TRBJ1-2; 10 bases are shared with TRBD1. Germline CDR1 reads SGHNT; CDR2 reads YYREEE (reference sequence). The CDR3 runs 13 residues. J lost 7 bases, V lost 5 bases, and 5 bases had no gene match. The CDR3 sequence: CASSGTGATGYTF. For the CDR3, the DNA is TGTGCCAGCAGTGGGACAGGGGCTACTGGCTACACCTTC.

The chain uses TRBV5-8 and TRBJ1-3; no firm D call. V lost 5 bases, J lost 0 bases, and 12 bases lay in between. The CDR3 spans 15 residues. Germline assignment: CDR1 SGHTS and CDR2 YDEGEE. The CDR3 DNA reads TGTGCCAGCAGACCCGGACTGCTCTCTGGAAACACCATATATTTT. Protein sequence: CASRPGLLSGNTIYF. The full variable domain, with the rest looked up from reference TRBV5-8 and TRBJ1-3, is EAGVTQSPTHLIKTRGQQATLRCSPISGHTSVYWYQQALGLGLQFLLWYDEGEERNRGNFPPRFSGRQFPNYSSELNVNALELEDSALYLCASRPGLLSGNTIYFGEGSWLTVV.

The chain recombines TRBV19 with TRBJ1-5; a possible D gene is TRBD1 (5 bases). The CDR3 consists of 15 residues. Looked up from germline, CDR1 is LNHDA and CDR2 is SQIVND (reference sequence). Deletions cut 7 bases from V and 0 bases from J, with 13 bases between. In nucleotides, the CDR3 is TGTGCCAGTATACAGGACATCGATAGCAATCAGCCCCAGCATTTT. Translated: CASIQDIDSNQPQHF.

J is TRBJ1-6 and V is TRBV7-9; 9 bases map to TRBD1. Germline trimming cut 5 bases from V and 7 bases from J; bases unmatched to any gene: 3. Germline lookup yields CDR1 SEHNR and CDR2 FQNEAQ (reference sequence). The CDR3 loop spans 14 amino acids. Written as DNA, the CDR3 is TGTGCCAGCAGCCGGGGGACAGGGAATTCACCCCTCCACTTT. This encodes CASSRGTGNSPLHF.

This chain joins TRBV11-2 and TRBJ2-5; D is ambiguous. Trimming pared 4 bases from V and 4 bases from J, leaving 22 bases between. The CDR3 extends over 17 amino acids. Germline CDR1 SGHAT, CDR2 FQNNGV. The chain's CDR3 is CASSSPAQALRVETQYF. In DNA form, the CDR3 reads TGTGCCAGCAGCTCTCCCGCGCAGGCCTTACGGGTAGAGACCCAGTACTTC.

The chain carries TRBV25-1 and TRBJ2-7, with D possibly being TRBD2 (6 bases). CDR3 size: 13 residues. The germline V and J ends were trimmed by 3 bases and 7 bases, with 13 bases remaining between them. Looked up from germline, CDR1 is MGHDK and CDR2 is SYGVNS. The CDR3 DNA is TGTGCCAGCAGTGAGACGGGACTTTCGGAGCAGTACTTC. As protein: CASSETGLSEQYF.

The CDR3 coding sequence is TGTGCCAGCAGTTTAGCCCCCGGGACAGGGGTTCACACAGATACGCAGTATTTT. The encoded protein is CASSLAPGTGVHTDTQYF. The V call is TRBV25-1, the J call TRBJ2-3; 10 bases line up with TRBD1. This CDR3 region has 18 residues. CDR1 and CDR2 (germline): MGHDK, SYGVNS. The V and J ends lost 5 bases and 2 bases, in that order; junction bases with no gene match: 13.

This clone was recorded once. The chain links TRBV5-8 to TRBJ2-5, with TRBD1 identical over 7 bases. This CDR3 spans 12 amino acids. The germline CDR1 and CDR2 sequences are SGHTS and YDEGEE. The V and J ends lost 3 bases and 4 bases, in that order; junction bases with no gene match: 0. CDR3 coding DNA: TGTGCCAGCAGCTGGGACAGAGAGACCCAGTACTTC. Its translation is CASSWDRETQYF.

This chain connects TRBV6-1 to TRBJ2-4; D uncertain. V shed 4 bases and J shed 0 bases, with 10 bases lying between them. Germline assignment: CDR1 MNHNS and CDR2 SASEGT. The CDR3 loop spans 15 amino acids. CDR3 residues: CASSAPELAKNIQYF. In DNA form, the CDR3 reads TGTGCCAGCAGTGCCCCTGAGTTAGCCAAAAACATTCAGTACTTC.

This clone is a singleton in its sample. The chain is built from TRBV2 and TRBJ1-2; D remains ambiguous. Germline V gene lookup returns CDR1 SNHLY and CDR2 FYNNEI. The CDR3 sequence is 15 residues long. Trimming shortened V by 0 bases and J by 5 bases, and 13 bases separated the two germline ends. The CDR3 sequence: CASSEATLEIYGYTF. Here the CDR3 DNA reads TGTGCCAGCAGTGAAGCTACATTGGAGATATATGGCTACACCTTC. The full variable domain, in which reference TRBV2 and TRBJ1-2 provide the parts outside the CDR3, is EPEVTQTPSHQVTQMGQEVILRCVPISNHLYFYWYRQILGQKVEFLVSFYNNEISEKSEIFDDQFSVERPDGSNFTLKIRSTKLEDSAMYFCASSEATLEIYGYTFGSGTRLTVV.